The rows below give T cell receptor beta chains drawn from one sample of a study of response to subunit inactivated influenza vaccine. Each CDR3 protein is one row after TCRdb ran MiXCR on the RT-PCR reads. The data hold more than 150,000 distinct CDR3 sequences, with 7.5% to 10% observed a single time. Sequencing was performed on non-naive T cells sorted from PBMCs, taken on the day of vaccination. All receptors come from a man aged 45-65 years who received an inactivated influenza vaccine. Each CDR3 is given with its conserved first and last residue. Fields, in order: J gene, D gene, V gene, clone size, CDR3 DNA, CDR3 protein. A D gene is named only where the DNA matches it firmly. Clone size is stated in some rows and not others, as once, few, many or a class when expanded.

TRBJ2-3	TRBD2	TRBV4-3	many	TGCGCCAGCAGCCACCTAGCGGGAGGAACAGATACGCAGTATTTT	CASSHLAGGTDTQYF
TRBJ1-6	TRBD1	TRBV11-2	few	TGTGCCAGCAGCTCTGAGACAGGGGGGGATTCACCCCTCCACTTT	CASSSETGGDSPLHF
TRBJ2-5	NA	TRBV19	NA	TGTGCCAGTAGTGGCCGGGGTTGGAACGGAGAGACCCAGTACTTC	CASSGRGWNGETQYF
TRBJ2-7	NA	TRBV19	NA	TGTGCCAGTAGTATCGGGCGGGACTCCTACGAGCAGTACTTC	CASSIGRDSYEQYF
TRBJ2-1	TRBD2	TRBV29-1	many	TGCAGCGTTGACCCGACTAGCGGTACCCTAACCGTACTGAGCTCCTACAATGAGCAGTTCTTC	CSVDPTSGTLTVLSSYNEQFF
TRBJ2-1	NA	TRBV7-8	few	TGTGCCAGCAGCTCACGAGGGCGGGCATACAATGAGCAGTTCTTC	CASSSRGRAYNEQFF
TRBJ1-2	NA	TRBV7-9	NA	TGTACCAGCAGCTTAGTTAAAGTCATTACCTATGGCTACACCTTC	CTSSLVKVITYGYTF
TRBJ2-2	TRBD2	TRBV5-6	few	TGTGCCAGCTTGCGTAGCGGGAGTCCGAACACCGGGGAGCTGTTTTTT	CASLRSGSPNTGELFF
TRBJ2-1	NA	TRBV10-3	few	TGTGCCATCAGGGGCACAGGGTCCAATGAGCAGTTCTTC	CAIRGTGSNEQFF
TRBJ2-7	TRBD1	TRBV6-2/TRBV6-3	NA	TGTGCCAGCAGTGCCGCCGGGACAGGGGCCGCACCCTACGAGCAGTACTTC	CASSAAGTGAAPYEQYF
TRBJ1-4	NA	TRBV5-8	few	TGTGCCAGCACTTTGCGGGGCAGCGAATCCCGAAAACTGTTTTTT	CASTLRGSESRKLFF
TRBJ2-1	NA	TRBV20-1	few	TGCAGTGCTAGGCGACCACCGGGTAATGAGCAGTTCTTC	CSARRPPGNEQFF
TRBJ1-5	TRBD1	TRBV12-3/TRBV12-4	many	TGTGCCAGCACTCTCAGACAGGGTTTAAGTCAGCCCCAGCATTTT	CASTLRQGLSQPQHF
TRBJ1-1	NA	TRBV20-1	NA	TGCAGTGCGACTCCGGGACGATGGACTGAAGCTTTCTTT	CSATPGRWTEAFF
TRBJ2-7	NA	TRBV7-9	NA	TGTGCCAGCAGCTCCCAGGTTGGTGGCGAGCAGTACTTC	CASSSQVGGEQYF
TRBJ1-5	NA	TRBV12-2	NA	TGTGCAAGTCGCTTGGGACAGGGGAAGGGGCAGCCCCAGCATTTT	CASRLGQGKGQPQHF
TRBJ2-5	NA	TRBV5-1	many	TGCGCCAGCAGCCAGGCAGTCCGGGAGACCCAGTACTTC	CASSQAVRETQYF
TRBJ2-5	TRBD2	TRBV6-1	once	TGTGCCAGCGTGCTTAGCGGGGGCGGGGAGACCCAGTACTTC	CASVLSGGGETQYF
TRBJ2-3	TRBD2	TRBV4-3	NA	TGCGCCAGCAGCCAAGAAGGTGGCCTAGCGGGGGGGCGTCATACGCAGTATTTT	CASSQEGGLAGGRHTQYF
TRBJ2-7	TRBD2	TRBV20-1	NA	TGCAGTGCTATAGGGGGGGAAGGGATTAGCGGGACTTACGAGCAGTACTTC	CSAIGGEGISGTYEQYF
TRBJ1-5	NA	TRBV24-1	NA	TGTGCCACCAATGCCGGGCTCCACAATCAGCCCCAGCATTTT	CATNAGLHNQPQHF
TRBJ1-2	NA	TRBV3-1	NA	TGTGCCAGCAGACCCGGGACCCAATTGAACTATGGCTACACCTTC	CASRPGTQLNYGYTF
TRBJ1-5	TRBD1	TRBV29-1	few	TGCAGCGTTGAAGTCTCCGGGACAGGGAATCAGCCCCAGCATTTT	CSVEVSGTGNQPQHF
TRBJ2-3	NA	TRBV10-3	few	TGTGCCATCAGTGAGTCCCTACAGGGTGCAGATACGCAGTATTTT	CAISESLQGADTQYF
TRBJ2-1	NA	TRBV20-1	NA	TGCAGTGCTAGAGATCATTGGCGGAGTCGCTACAATGAGCAGTTCTTC	CSARDHWRSRYNEQFF
TRBJ1-2	NA	TRBV7-8	few	TGTGCCAGCAGCTCGAGCCGGGACACCGTCTATGGCTACACCTTC	CASSSSRDTVYGYTF
TRBJ2-2	TRBD1	TRBV6-1	many	TGTGCCAGCAGACCGACAGGGACCGGGGAGCTGTTTTTT	CASRPTGTGELFF
TRBJ2-1	TRBD2	TRBV20-1	few	TGCAGTGCTAGCGACCCTGGACTAGTCTCCTACAATGAGCAGTTCTTC	CSASDPGLVSYNEQFF